One and the same sample provided the 28 T cell receptor beta chains below, sequenced in a study of beta chain features in type 1 diabetes. Reverse transcription of all isolated RNA meant that expressed TCRB transcripts were sequenced. This table comes from immunoSEQ multiplex PCR, and its TCRdb copy is limited to in-frame clones, with some not included. This sample has approximately 170,000 clones, with about 9.8% found just once. Material: central memory CD4+ T cells from blood. These receptors originate from a woman younger than 35 in good health.

At least ten counts were recorded for this clone. The chain joins TRBV6-6 to TRBJ2-1; maybe TRBD2 (6 bases). Trimming cost V 8 bases and J 3 bases, with 11 bases left between them. In germline, CDR1 is MNHNY, CDR2 SVGAGI (reference sequence). This CDR3 spans 13 amino acids. The CDR3 reads CASLLTSYNEQFF. The CDR3 DNA follows: TGTGCCAGCCTCTTGACTAGCTACAATGAGCAGTTCTTC.

The chain joins TRBV11-2 to TRBJ2-1, with 11 nucleotides matching TRBD2. This CDR3 comprises 16 residues. V shed 6 bases, J shed 8 bases, and the junction held 12 bases outside the gene matches. Per the germline V gene, CDR1 is SGHAT and CDR2 is FQNNGV. This chain's CDR3 is CASSSKGASGRYEQFF. DNA for the CDR3: TGTGCCAGCAGTTCTAAAGGGGCTAGCGGGAGGTATGAGCAGTTCTTC.

This rearrangement joins TRBV6-6 to TRBJ1-1; D is perhaps TRBD1 (5 bases). CDR1 is MNHNY and CDR2 is SVGAGI in the germline V gene (reference sequence). CDR3 length: 15 amino acids. Deletions cut 6 bases from V and 1 base from J, with 15 bases between. CDR3 sequence reads: CASRLVSDRNTEAFF. Written as DNA, the CDR3 is TGTGCCAGCAGACTCGTCTCTGACAGGAACACTGAAGCTTTCTTT.

This clone was counted only a few times. The V call is TRBV4-2, the J call TRBJ2-1, with 8 bases fitting TRBD1. Germline loops: CDR1 LGHNA, CDR2 YNFKEQ. V shed 0 bases, J shed 8 bases, and the junction held 0 bases outside the gene matches. This CDR3 contains 13 residues. The CDR3 DNA reads TGTGCCAGCAGCCAAGACAGGGGGCATGAGCAGTTCTTC. This codes for CASSQDRGHEQFF.

The rearrangement uses TRBV6-5 and TRBJ2-7; 9 positions match TRBD1. Unmatched junction bases numbered 5, after V lost 6 bases and J lost 5 bases. Germline V gene sequence: CDR1 MNHEY, CDR2 SVGAGI. The CDR3 extends over 13 amino acids. CDR3 in DNA: TGTGCCAGCAGGACAGGGGGTGGCGACGAGCAGTACTTC. Amino acid sequence: CASRTGGGDEQYF.

V usage is TRBV5-4 and J usage is TRBJ2-1; TRBD2 agrees at 8 bases. With V trimmed by 0 bases and J by 2 bases, 7 bases remained unmatched. The CDR3 covers 17 residues. The germline V gene has CDR1 SGHNT and CDR2 YYREEE (reference sequence). Here the CDR3 reads CASSLAGGSGAYNEQFF. The DNA for the CDR3 is TGTGCCAGCAGCTTGGCTGGGGGTAGCGGGGCCTACAATGAGCAGTTCTTC.

This clone was observed a handful of times. The chain employs TRBV18 and TRBJ1-1; TRBD1 might be the D (5 bases). The CDR3 has 15 amino acids. Trimming shortened V by 6 bases and J by 1 base, and 15 bases separated the two germline ends. Per the germline V gene, CDR1 is KGHSH and CDR2 is LQKENI. In DNA form, the CDR3 reads TGTGCCAGCTCTCCTCAGGGTGTGGGGAACACTGAAGCTTTCTTT. This codes for CASSPQGVGNTEAFF.

The chain carries TRBV14 and TRBJ1-1; D gene unclear. The CDR3 is 14 amino acids. The ends were cut back, 1 base at V and 7 bases at J, with 13 bases in the middle. CDR1 is SGHDN and CDR2 is FVKESK in the germline V gene. CDR3 in amino acids: CASSQGGRLGEAFF. As DNA, the CDR3 is TGTGCCAGCAGCCAAGGAGGGCGCCTCGGTGAAGCTTTCTTT.

This clone was observed a handful of times. CDR3 DNA sequence: TGTGCCAGCAGCGCCGGACTAGCGTACAATACGCAGTATTTT. This codes for CASSAGLAYNTQYF. The genes are TRBV7-2 and TRBJ2-3; 9 bases agree with TRBD2. V lost 5 bases, J lost 7 bases, and 7 bases stayed unmatched. CDR3 length equals 14 residues. The germline V gene has CDR1 SGHTA and CDR2 FQGNSA.

The chain joins TRBV7-2 to TRBJ2-3; the match to TRBD2 covers 8 bases. This CDR3 has 16 residues. Germline CDR1 reads SGHTA; CDR2 reads FQGNSA. The V segment lost 5 bases and the J segment 4 bases; nucleotides outside the gene matches: 11. CDR3: CASSLRLARQADTQYF. CDR3 nucleotides: TGTGCCAGCAGCCTCCGACTAGCGCGTCAAGCAGATACGCAGTATTTT. Full variable domain (remainder filled in from reference TRBV7-2 and TRBJ2-3): GAGVSQSPSNKVTEKGKDVELRCDPISGHTALYWYRQSLGQGLEFLIYFQGNSAPDKSGLPSDRFSAERTGGSVSTLTIQRTQQEDSAVYLCASSLRLARQADTQYFGPGTRLTVL.

In its sample, this clone was seen a few times. This chain joins TRBV7-6 and TRBJ2-1; 10 bases align to TRBD2. The CDR3 runs 16 residues. V lost 2 bases, J lost 2 bases, and 3 bases stayed unmatched. Looked up from germline, CDR1 is SGHVS and CDR2 is FNYEAQ. CDR3 loop: CASSLTSGGAYNEQFF. CDR3 in DNA: TGTGCCAGCAGCTTAACCAGCGGGGGGGCCTACAATGAGCAGTTCTTC.

Only a few counts were recorded for this clone. The chain has TRBV6-5 and TRBJ1-2, with D unclear. V lost 5 bases, J lost 2 bases, and 12 bases lay in between. The CDR3 is 14 residues long. Germline CDR1 is MNHEY and CDR2 is SVGAGI. The CDR3 is CASSLSGGNYGYTF. The CDR3 region has the DNA TGTGCCAGCAGTCTCTCGGGTGGGAACTATGGCTACACCTTC.

V is TRBV7-3 and J is TRBJ2-5; 7 positions agree with TRBD1. This CDR3 has 14 amino acids. CDR1 and CDR2 from the germline V gene are SGHTA and FQGTGA. Germline trimming cut 5 bases from V and 1 base from J; bases unmatched to any gene: 4. CDR3 protein: CASSPQGPQETQYF. DNA of the CDR3: TGTGCCAGCAGCCCACAGGGGCCCCAAGAGACCCAGTACTTC.

This clone came up many times. This chain links TRBV11-2 with TRBJ2-7; TRBD2 aligns across 7 bases. The length of the CDR3 is 14 residues. Trimming at V came to 8 bases and at J to 5 bases, leaving 12 bases not matched to a gene. The germline CDR1 and CDR2 sequences are SGHAT and FQNNGV. This CDR3 is CASASRAGANEQYF. The CDR3 bases are TGTGCCAGCGCCTCACGGGCGGGAGCCAACGAGCAGTACTTC.

This clone was counted only a few times. CDR3 amino acids: CASRTSGENEQFF. In nucleotides, the CDR3 is TGCGCCAGCAGGACTAGCGGGGAAAATGAGCAGTTCTTC. V is TRBV5-1 and J is TRBJ2-1; 11 bases map to TRBD2. The CDR3 extends over 13 amino acids. J was trimmed by 7 bases and V by 5 bases; bases with no gene match: 2. Looked up from germline, CDR1 is SGHRS and CDR2 is YFSETQ. Together with reference TRBV5-1 and TRBJ2-1, the CDR3 gives the full variable domain: KAGVTQTPRYLIKTRGQQVTLSCSPISGHRSVSWYQQTPGQGLQFLFEYFSETQRNKGNFPGRFSGRQFSNSRSEMNVSTLELGDSALYLCASRTSGENEQFFGPGTRLTVL.

V gene TRBV14 combines with J gene TRBJ1-1, with D hard to call. Trimming removed 0 bases at V and 10 bases at J, with 12 bases between. Germline loops: CDR1 SGHDN, CDR2 FVKESK. This CDR3 has 13 amino acids. Here the CDR3 reads CASSQEVVYLAFF. The CDR3 bases are TGTGCCAGCAGCCAAGAAGTCGTCTATTTAGCTTTCTTT.

This sequence joins TRBV4-3 and TRBJ2-3; 8 bases match TRBD2. This CDR3 is built from 19 residues. CDR1 is LGHNA and CDR2 is YSLEER in the germline V gene. V was clipped by 0 bases and J by 3 bases; unmatched bases: 14. This CDR3 reads CASSQETRAGGLRTDTQYF. CDR3 in DNA: TGCGCCAGCAGCCAAGAGACGCGCGCGGGGGGTCTTCGTACAGATACGCAGTATTTT.

This clone was counted a few times. The chain recombines TRBV27 with TRBJ2-5; D ambiguous. Germline-derived CDR1 and CDR2 are MNHEY and SMNVEV (reference sequence). The V and J ends lost 6 bases and 2 bases respectively, with 10 bases between them. The CDR3 covers 13 residues. CDR3 in amino acids: CASSPQRQETQYF. CDR3 coding DNA: TGTGCCAGCAGCCCACAGAGACAAGAGACCCAGTACTTC.

The V gene is TRBV30, the J gene TRBJ1-5, with 8 bases that match TRBD1. The CDR3 spans 15 residues. Looked up from germline, CDR1 is GTSNPN and CDR2 is SVGIG (reference sequence). With V trimmed by 2 bases and J by 2 bases, 5 bases remained unmatched. In nucleotides, the CDR3 is TGTGCCTGGAGTACGGGACAGGTGCGCAATCAGCCCCAGCATTTT. Translating it yields CAWSTGQVRNQPQHF.

This clone was seen a few times. V gene TRBV5-1 combines with J gene TRBJ2-3; 8 positions match TRBD2. V trimming: 1 base; J trimming: 2 bases; junction bases outside the gene matches: 3. This CDR3 has 15 residues. The germline V gene has CDR1 SGHRS and CDR2 YFSETQ. CDR3 sequence: CASSLNGGATDTQYF. The CDR3 nucleotides are TGCGCCAGCAGCTTGAACGGGGGGGCCACAGATACGCAGTATTTT.

V and J are TRBV5-1 and TRBJ2-2, with no clear D. Trimming left V 1 base short and J 6 bases short, with 13 bases between. This CDR3 contains 15 residues. Germline V gives CDR1 SGHRS, CDR2 YFSETQ. CDR3 sequence reads: CASSLSASDAGELFF. The CDR3 DNA reads as TGCGCCAGCAGCTTGTCTGCTAGTGACGCCGGGGAGCTGTTTTTT.

This chain uses TRBV19 with TRBJ1-5; no firm D call. From germline, CDR1 is LNHDA and CDR2 SQIVND (reference sequence). V was pared by 5 bases and J by 0 bases, with 11 bases between. The CDR3 length is 15 residues. This CDR3 reads CASSPDIYSNQPQHF. CDR3 DNA: TGTGCCAGTAGTCCCGACATCTATAGCAATCAGCCCCAGCATTTT.

The sample holds a few counts of this clone. This rearrangement joins TRBV29-1 to TRBJ2-5; D may be TRBD1 (6 bases). This CDR3 is 14 amino acids long. CDR1 is SQVTM, CDR2 ANQGSEA, per germline. The V end lost 0 bases, the J end lost 3 bases, and 11 bases lay between the germline ends. CDR3 in amino acids: CSVEETGQKETQYF. CDR3 DNA sequence: TGCAGCGTTGAAGAGACAGGACAAAAAGAGACCCAGTACTTC.

This chain joins TRBV7-9 and TRBJ2-2; 9 bases map to TRBD1. The length of the CDR3 is 15 residues. In germline, CDR1 is SEHNR, CDR2 FQNEAQ (reference sequence). V dropped 6 bases and J dropped 4; count of bases not matched to a gene: 6. As DNA, the CDR3 is TGTGCCAGCAGACGCATGACAGGGGGCACCGGGGAGCTGTTTTTT. Its translation: CASRRMTGGTGELFF.

This clone was counted between two and nine times. This chain joins TRBV5-1 and TRBJ2-1; 12 positions match TRBD2. The V gene's germline CDR1 is SGHRS and CDR2 YFSETQ. With 4 bases clipped from V and 4 bases from J, the junction kept 3 bases outside the gene matches. The CDR3 sequence is 15 residues long. Written as DNA, the CDR3 is TGCGCCAGCAGCCAGACTAGCGGGGGTTACAATGAGCAGTTCTTC. Translated, it gives CASSQTSGGYNEQFF.

This clone was observed a handful of times. This chain uses TRBV14 with TRBJ1-3; D is undetermined. Germline CDR1 and CDR2: SGHDN and FVKESK. There are 12 residues in the CDR3. V lost 2 bases and J lost 8, with 7 bases in between. CDR3: CASSQNADTIYF. The CDR3 region has the DNA TGTGCCAGCAGCCAAAACGCGGACACCATATATTTT.

This clone turned up a few times. The J gene is TRBJ2-7, the V gene TRBV30; D is possibly TRBD2 (6 bases). The CDR3 is 13 amino acids. From germline, CDR1 is GTSNPN and CDR2 SVGIG (reference sequence). Trimming cost V 5 bases and J 0 bases, with 11 bases left between them. CDR3 sequence (DNA): TGTGCCTGGCGGGTGGGAGGCTCCTACGAGCAGTACTTC. Its protein is CAWRVGGSYEQYF.

The table lists this clone with a few counts. The chain has TRBV5-1 and TRBJ2-2; D possibly corresponds to TRBD1 (6 bases). The CDR3 is made up of 14 amino acids. Germline lookup yields CDR1 SGHRS and CDR2 YFSETQ. V was clipped by 4 bases and J by 3 bases, with 10 bases between them. CDR3 in amino acids: CASSPYRDTGELFF. Here the CDR3 DNA reads TGCGCCAGCAGCCCGTACAGGGACACCGGGGAGCTGTTTTTT.